A selection of T cell receptor beta chains follows, all from one sample in a study of shared clonotypes between healthy human individuals. Assay: immunoSEQ multiplex PCR; the TCRdb copy retains only in-frame clones and omits some. The sample holds 1.4 million to 1.5 million clones, roughly 96% seen once. Material for sequencing was naive CD4+ T cells sorted from blood. These receptor sequences come from a man between 25 and 39 years old in good health. Both conserved end residues are part of each CDR3. The order of the fields is J gene, D gene, V gene, clone size, CDR3 DNA, CDR3 protein. D genes are given only for firm matches. Clone size appears in some rows only: once, few, many, or a class for an expanded clone.

TRBJ1-2,TRBD1,TRBV28,NA,TGTGCCAGCCTTTTACAGGGGGCCCGTGGCTACACCTTC,CASLLQGARGYTF
TRBJ2-7,NA,TRBV18,NA,TGTGCCAGCTCACCGCTCCCAGGCCGGGACTACGAGCAGTACTTC,CASSPLPGRDYEQYF
TRBJ2-5,TRBD2,TRBV5-1,NA,TGCGCCAGCAGGCGGGAGGTCCGGGAGACCCAGTACTTC,CASRREVRETQYF
TRBJ2-1,NA,TRBV28,NA,TGTGCCAGCAGTGCGGGTTGGGAGCAGTTCTTC,CASSAGWEQFF
TRBJ2-3,NA,TRBV21-1,NA,TGTGCCAGCAGCAAAGGGGGAAGAGATACGCAGTATTTT,CASSKGGRDTQYF
TRBJ2-7,TRBD2,TRBV28,NA,TGTGCCAGCAGTTCGGCTAGCGGGCCCGCCTACGAGCAGTACTTC,CASSSASGPAYEQYF
TRBJ1-5,NA,TRBV5-5,once,TGTGCCAGCAGCTTGGCTGGACGGCGTGACAATCAGCCCCAGCATTTT,CASSLAGRRDNQPQHF
TRBJ2-2,TRBD2,TRBV5-4,once,TGTGCCAGCAGGCCCGGGGGGGCACCCGGCGGGGAGCTGTTTTTT,CASRPGGAPGGELFF
TRBJ2-3,NA,TRBV5-4,once,TGTGCCAGCAGCTCAACTGACGCAGATACGCAGTATTTT,CASSSTDADTQYF
TRBJ2-5,NA,TRBV29-1,NA,TGCAGCGTCGGACAAGAGACCCAGTACTTC,CSVGQETQYF
TRBJ2-7,NA,TRBV19,NA,TGTGCCAACGGGGGGCGGACGGCCTACGAGCAGTACTTC,CANGGRTAYEQYF
TRBJ1-3,NA,TRBV6-5,NA,TGTGCCAGCAGTTACCAGATATCCGGAAACACCATATATTTT,CASSYQISGNTIYF
TRBJ2-2,NA,TRBV19,NA,TGTGCCAGTAAAGGGGGTCTAGTCAGGACCGGGGAGCTGTTTTTT,CASKGGLVRTGELFF
TRBJ2-3,NA,TRBV6-4,NA,TGTGCCAGCAGTGAGAGGGGGACTAGCACAGATACGCAGTATTTT,CASSERGTSTDTQYF
TRBJ1-5,TRBD1,TRBV28,NA,TGTGCCAGCAGATCGACAGGGGAGTACAATCAGCCCCAGCATTTT,CASRSTGEYNQPQHF